A selection of T cell receptor beta chains follows, all from one sample in a study of beta chain features in type 1 diabetes. Libraries were prepared by immunoSEQ multiplex PCR; TCRdb keeps only in-frame clonotypes and omits some of them. This table has 150,000 to 200,000 clones, around 13% appearing once. What was sequenced was central memory CD4+ T cells from blood. The receptors were gathered from a young woman in good health. The CDR3 runs from the conserved cysteine through the conserved F or W. The D gene is left open where the match is weak. Some rows mark clone size as missing; the rest say once, few, many or name a class of expanded clone.

TRBV18	-	TRBJ2-1	TRBD2	CASSTNSGSLGNEQFF	TGTGCCAGCTCAACGAATAGCGGGAGTCTTGGCAATGAGCAGTTCTTC
TRBV2	-	TRBJ2-3	TRBD1	CASETGADTQYF	TGTGCCAGTGAAACAGGGGCTGATACGCAGTATTTT
TRBV19	-	TRBJ2-5	TRBD2	CASSFGTSAETQYF	TGTGCCAGTAGTTTCGGGACTAGCGCGGAGACCCAGTACTTC
TRBV9	few	TRBJ2-2	-	CASSPSGLTHTGELFF	TGTGCCAGCAGCCCATCAGGGTTGACTCACACCGGGGAGCTGTTTTTT
TRBV28	-	TRBJ2-7	TRBD1	CASSLPQGAHEQYF	TGTGCCAGCAGTTTACCGCAGGGGGCGCACGAGCAGTACTTC
TRBV5-6	few	TRBJ2-1	TRBD1	CASSAGQGLPLFF	TGTGCCAGCAGCGCCGGACAGGGGCTCCCTCTGTTCTTC
TRBV30	few	TRBJ2-7	TRBD1	CAWSANPGTGATYEQYF	TGTGCCTGGAGTGCGAACCCCGGGACAGGGGCCACCTACGAGCAGTACTTC
TRBV29-1	few	TRBJ1-1	TRBD1	CSVATGTGGTEAFF	TGCAGCGTTGCCACCGGGACAGGGGGCACTGAAGCTTTCTTT
TRBV12-5	-	TRBJ2-7	-	CASGTGTHEQYF	TGTGCTAGTGGTACCGGGACTCACGAGCAGTACTTC
TRBV29-1	-	TRBJ1-2	-	CSVRTNTPTGNYGYTF	TGCAGCGTTAGAACTAACACGCCGACAGGAAATTATGGCTACACCTTC
TRBV9	few	TRBJ2-1	-	CASSVVPNSNNEQFF	TGTGCCAGCAGCGTAGTGCCTAACTCTAACAATGAGCAGTTCTTC
TRBV28	many	TRBJ1-2	-	CASSKTWGDSYTF	TGTGCCAGCAGTAAGACGTGGGGGGATAGCTACACCTTC
TRBV4-2	few	TRBJ2-4	TRBD2	CASRSLAGGLKNIQYF	TGTGCCAGCCGTTCCTTAGCGGGAGGTCTGAAAAACATTCAGTACTTC
TRBV6-6	many	TRBJ1-1	TRBD1	CAVTSGQPNTEAFF	TGTGCCGTCACTTCGGGACAGCCGAACACTGAAGCTTTCTTT
TRBV9	-	TRBJ2-5	-	CASSVAGYVGGPETQYF	TGTGCCAGCAGCGTAGCTGGGTATGTTGGGGGCCCCGAGACCCAGTACTTC
TRBV6-5	few	TRBJ1-2	-	CASSRRMGLNYGYTF	TGTGCCAGCAGCCGGCGTATGGGGCTTAACTATGGCTACACCTTC
TRBV5-1	-	TRBJ2-1	TRBD2	CASSPGLAGFNEQFF	TGCGCCAGCAGCCCTGGACTAGCGGGGTTCAATGAGCAGTTCTTC
TRBV28	-	TRBJ2-7	TRBD1	CASRTVDRDRGYWASDMDGEQYF	TGTGCCAGCAGGACCGTTGACCGGGACAGGGGATACTGGGCCTCGGACATGGACGGCGAGCAGTACTTC
TRBV4-1	-	TRBJ2-1	-	CASSQDGSGSPYNEQFF	TGCGCCAGCAGCCAAGATGGGAGCGGAAGTCCCTACAATGAGCAGTTCTTC
TRBV7-9	-	TRBJ1-5	TRBD1	CASSITGTGNQPQHF	TGTGCCAGCAGCATTACCGGGACAGGCAATCAGCCCCAGCATTTT
TRBV27	-	TRBJ2-5	TRBD1	CASSTDRVYQETQYF	TGTGCCAGCAGTACAGACAGGGTCTATCAAGAGACCCAGTACTTC
TRBV29-1	many	TRBJ2-3	TRBD2	CSVEPSGIRTDTQYF	TGCAGCGTTGAGCCTAGCGGGATTCGGACAGATACGCAGTATTTT
TRBV6-5	few	TRBJ1-5	-	CASSYRGGNQPQHF	TGTGCCAGCAGTTACAGGGGAGGTAATCAGCCCCAGCATTTT
TRBV11-1	-	TRBJ2-7	TRBD2	CASSLTLRGSEQYF	TGTGCCAGCAGCTTAACCCTGCGGGGGAGCGAGCAGTACTTC
TRBV7-2	few	TRBJ2-7	TRBD2	CASSSGRGSYEQYF	TGTGCCAGCAGTTCAGGTCGCGGGAGTTACGAGCAGTACTTC
TRBV4-1	few	TRBJ2-1	TRBD1	CASSPGGQGARNEQFF	TGCGCCAGCAGCCCCGGAGGGCAGGGGGCGCGTAATGAGCAGTTCTTC
TRBV5-4	few	TRBJ1-1	TRBD1	CASSQGGTEAFF	TGTGCCAGCAGCCAGGGGGGCACTGAAGCTTTCTTT
TRBV4-3	-	TRBJ2-1	TRBD2	CASSPSGLNNEQFF	TGCGCCAGCAGCCCTAGCGGCTTAAACAATGAGCAGTTCTTC
TRBV25-1	few	TRBJ1-2	-	CASSEYSGAQYGYTF	TGTGCCAGCAGTGAATATAGCGGGGCGCAGTATGGCTACACCTTC
TRBV29-1	few	TRBJ2-3	TRBD2	CSVVLVLAGGTSSTDTQYF	TGCAGCGTTGTCTTAGTTCTAGCGGGAGGTACCTCTAGCACAGATACGCAGTATTTT
TRBV7-9	-	TRBJ1-2	TRBD1	CASSLRTGQDYTF	TGTGCCAGCAGCCTCCGGACAGGCCAGGACTACACCTTC
TRBV7-8	few	TRBJ2-7	-	CASSLGDGRGYEQYF	TGTGCCAGCAGCTTAGGAGACGGGAGAGGGTACGAGCAGTACTTC
TRBV6-6	few	TRBJ2-4	TRBD1	CASSRQGIAKNIQYF	TGTGCCAGCAGTCGACAGGGGATAGCCAAAAACATTCAGTACTTC
TRBV14	few	TRBJ1-2	TRBD1	CASSQAGQAAYGYTF	TGTGCCAGCAGCCAGGCGGGACAGGCCGCCTATGGCTACACCTTC
TRBV7-9	few	TRBJ2-1	TRBD1	CASSPDRGNEQFF	TGTGCCAGCAGCCCGGACAGGGGAAATGAGCAGTTCTTC
TRBV2	-	TRBJ2-7	TRBD1	CASRQTRQGYEQYF	TGTGCCAGCAGGCAAACTCGACAGGGCTACGAGCAGTACTTC
TRBV5-1	-	TRBJ2-6	-	CASSDAGVRGNSGANVLTF	TGCGCCAGCAGCGATGCAGGGGTGAGAGGGAACTCTGGGGCCAACGTCCTGACTTTC
TRBV5-1	-	TRBJ2-2	TRBD2	CASSLGAGGPATGELFF	TGCGCCAGCAGCTTGGGAGCGGGAGGGCCTGCCACCGGGGAGCTGTTTTTT
TRBV7-2	-	TRBJ1-1	-	CASSFAGRSNTEAFF	TGTGCCAGCAGCTTTGCGGGCAGAAGTAACACTGAAGCTTTCTTT
TRBV4-2	few	TRBJ2-7	-	CASSQEKGLTYEQYF	TGTGCCAGCAGCCAAGAGAAGGGGCTAACCTACGAGCAGTACTTC
TRBV30	-	TRBJ2-7	TRBD1	CAWNGQGAISYEQYF	TGTGCCTGGAATGGACAGGGGGCGATCTCCTACGAGCAGTACTTC
TRBV19	few	TRBJ1-1	-	CASTRDRTPRGPEAFF	TGTGCCAGTACCCGAGACAGGACCCCTCGAGGCCCTGAAGCTTTCTTT
TRBV4-2	-	TRBJ1-4	-	CASSQEQEKLFF	TGTGCCAGCAGCCAAGAACAAGAAAAACTGTTTTTT
TRBV18	-	TRBJ2-3	-	CASSRAAASTDTQYF	TGTGCCAGCTCACGCGCGGCGGCCAGCACAGATACGCAGTATTTT
TRBV28	-	TRBJ2-2	-	CASSVAWGAGELFF	TGTGCCAGCAGCGTGGCGTGGGGAGCCGGGGAGCTGTTTTTT
TRBV30	few	TRBJ1-5	-	CAWSPRGHQPQHF	TGTGCCTGGAGCCCTAGGGGTCATCAGCCCCAGCATTTT
TRBV9	-	TRBJ2-5	-	CASSVEQGRVGETQYF	TGTGCCAGCAGCGTAGAACAGGGAAGGGTAGGAGAGACCCAGTACTTC
TRBV25-1	-	TRBJ1-1	TRBD1	CASSAGTAAFF	TGTGCCAGCTCTGCCGGGACAGCAGCTTTCTTT
TRBV11-2	-	TRBJ2-1	-	CASSLEGGSPYNEQFF	TGTGCCAGCAGCTTAGAGGGTGGGAGCCCCTACAATGAGCAGTTCTTC
TRBV11-1	-	TRBJ2-3	TRBD2	CASSWLAGAGTDTQYF	TGTGCCAGCAGCTGGCTAGCGGGAGCGGGCACAGATACGCAGTATTTT
TRBV7-6	-	TRBJ2-6	TRBD2	CASRLRGESSGANVLTF	TGTGCCAGCAGGCTTCGGGGGGAGAGCTCTGGGGCCAACGTCCTGACTTTC